This TCR beta chain was profiled in a study of persistence of HIV-infected CD4 T cells. Study-level points and caveats: CMV- and Gag-responding cells had lower TCRbeta richness than CD3/CD28-responding cells.

This was the immunoSEQ version 4 assay in survey mode. This table comes from immunoSEQ multiplex PCR, and its TCRdb copy is limited to in-frame clones, with some not included. Altogether 15,000 to 20,000 clones are present, around 82% being singletons, with the ten largest covering roughly 7%. The stimulus was lysate of CMV-infected fibroblasts, around 11 ug/mL. Responding CD4+ T cells were sorted by upregulation of both CD40 ligand and CD69. Regarding this clone: Its antigen is not known.

Sample: CD4+ T cells sorted from PBMCs after roughly 20-hour stimulation, taken from a patient who received antiretroviral therapy. The TCR was taken from an adult man with HIV who was CMV-seropositive.

This CDR3 reads CASRGQSTYNEQFF. The CDR3 nucleotides read TGTGCCAGCAGGGGACAGTCGACCTACAATGAGCAGTTCTTC. The V gene is TRBV27, the J gene TRBJ2-1; 7 bases are shared with TRBD1. V shed 6 bases, J shed 2 bases, and the junction held 4 bases outside the gene matches. From germline, CDR1 is MNHEY and CDR2 SMNVEV (reference sequence). This CDR3 is 14 amino acids long.